The entry below describes one TCR beta chain. This receptor's antigen is unknown. No base qualities exist here, and no much larger clone lies one base off it. Collaborating institutions collected whole blood in K2EDTA tubes following their own protocols. For TCRbeta analysis, collaborators shipped samples as frozen whole blood, isolated PBMCs, or DNA extracted from either of those sample types. TCRbeta CDR3 regions were amplified from genomic DNA using the immunoSEQ Assay, a bias-controlled multiplex PCR. In the paper's pipeline: The number of nucleated cells in each sample was estimated by amplification of reference gene primers within the assay. Sequence reads were collapsed and filtered to measure the absolute abundance of every unique TCRbeta CDR3 rearrangement. For each sample, productive Simpson clonality was calculated by taking the square root of Simpson's diversity index across productive rearrangements. Not all clones reach the TCRdb copy of this immuneACCESS table, which keeps in-frame sequences only. Checked studies attribute under half of the gap to unresolved V genes and leave the rest unexplained. V and J calls and clone size come straight from that table; D and trimming were deduced from the DNA. The sample profile shows roughly 200,000 clones; about 89% of them were found once. The ten biggest clones cover roughly 6.7% of the sample.

The data belong to a study of blood T cell repertoires in COVID-19 (dated by TCRdb to the early 2020s). Notes on the research overall: The collaborator samples originated in the United States, Italy and Spain and spanned the acute and convalescent phases of COVID-19. Where available, HLA class I and class II types were obtained from metadata supplied by the sample provider rather than from assay-based typing. Nearly every sample came with metadata listing a de-identified subject ID, COVID-19 status, age in years and sex. Samples were obtained from the ongoing ImmuneRACE study (first 160 participants) and from 1,000 to 1,500 subjects provided by 6 global collaborators. The prospective study material was composed of cDNA or gDNA derived from T cells, B-cell-depleted T cells, or PBMCs. The dataset comprised deeply sampled blood TCRbeta repertoires from subjects exposed to, actively infected with, or recovered from COVID-19. The repertoires were released in a freely available public database meant as a resource for research on the immune response to SARS-CoV-2.

Findings and caveats that apply to the study as a whole: The quantity of clinical and demographic metadata differed by source and by participant and was supplied without curation.

The sample was peripheral blood. This TCR was sampled from a man aged 40-49 years with acute or convalescent COVID-19.

The DNA sequence is TGTGCCAGCAGCTTAACGGGGGTTGAAGAGACCCAGTACTTC. This encodes CASSLTGVEETQYF. The chain is made from TRBV7-9 and TRBJ2-5; a tentative D call is TRBD2 (6 bases match). Taken from cysteine to phenylalanine, the CDR3 has 14 residues. CDR3 DNA is the only sequence kept; it has 42 bases, read in frame from the first base. V loses 2 bases of germline sequence and J loses 3 bases, and the interval between the two ends is 10 bases. The germline V gene (reference sequence) provides CDR1 SEHNR and CDR2 FQNEAQ.